The T cell receptor (beta chain) described here comes from a study of T cells after yellow fever vaccination. Findings and limits, study-wide: The study re-detected most primary-vaccination clones after the booster (nearly 97% CD4, around 89% CD8).

This clonotype was observed a few times. Its antigen is currently unknown. The authors made TCR cDNA by 5'RACE template switching, adding a universal primer site and UMIs. Each CDR3 protein gets one entry after TCRdb re-called the 5' RACE reads with MiXCR. The repertoire holds about 300,000 distinct CDR3 sequences, with around 10% as singletons. The clonotype originates from a man between 18 and 35 years old who received the YFV17D yellow fever vaccine. The sequences come from CD4+ T cells sorted from PBMCs, collected 5 days after the yellow fever booster vaccination.

In nucleotides, the CDR3 is TGCGCCAGCAGCATCGGGCGGGGGGGCCCAGATACGCAGTATTTT. The encoded protein is CASSIGRGGPDTQYF. The V call is TRBV5-1, the J call TRBJ2-3, with 9 bases identical to TRBD2. V was clipped by 4 bases and J by 4 bases; unmatched bases: 7. Germline V gives CDR1 SGHRS, CDR2 YFSETQ. This CDR3 region has 15 residues. Combining the CDR3 with reference TRBV5-1 and TRBJ2-3 gives the whole variable domain KAGVTQTPRYLIKTRGQQVTLSCSPISGHRSVSWYQQTPGQGLQFLFEYFSETQRNKGNFPGRFSGRQFSNSRSEMNVSTLELGDSALYLCASSIGRGGPDTQYFGPGTRLTVL.